Listed below are T cell receptor beta chains from one sample, sequenced in a study of blood T cell repertoires in COVID-19. Sequencing used immunoSEQ multiplex PCR; TCRdb keeps in-frame clones, though not all of them. The data contain 250,000 to 300,000 clones, 80% to 90% of them singletons. Source material: peripheral blood. The receptors were gathered from a young woman with COVID-19, enrolled during active disease. Each CDR3 is given with its conserved first and last residue. The D gene is left open where the match is weak. Rows give clone size only sometimes, using once, few, many, or a class for an expanded clone.

V gene	D gene	CDR3 length	clone size	J gene	CDR3 DNA	CDR3 protein
TRBV5-1	TRBD2	16	.	TRBJ2-7	TGCGCCAGCAGCCTGCGGGGGGCTGCCGTGGTCTACGAGCAGTACTTC	CASSLRGAAVVYEQYF
TRBV10-3	TRBD1	15	.	TRBJ1-5	TGTGCCATCAGTGACCATGGGACAGGGGGTCAGCCCCAGCATTTT	CAISDHGTGGQPQHF
TRBV15	TRBD1	16	.	TRBJ1-4	TGTGCCACCAGCAGTGTACCGGGACAGGGATATGAAAAACTGTTTTTT	CATSSVPGQGYEKLFF
TRBV27	.	16	.	TRBJ2-7	TGTGCCAGCAGTCGCGGACTGAATCCACCCTACTACGAGCAGTACTTC	CASSRGLNPPYYEQYF
TRBV6-5	.	13	.	TRBJ2-7	TGTGCCAGCGGGGGGACAGCGATTTGGGGGCAGTACTTC	CASGGTAIWGQYF
TRBV3-1/TRBV3-2	TRBD2	16	.	TRBJ2-1	TGTGCCAGCAGCCCCCAAATGGCGGGGGGGCACAATGAGCAGTTCTTC	CASSPQMAGGHNEQFF
TRBV5-1	.	14	.	TRBJ1-1	TGCGCCAGCAGCTTTGGCAGGGCGAACGCTGAAGCTTTCTTT	CASSFGRANAEAFF
TRBV15	TRBD2	16	.	TRBJ2-1	TGTGCCACCAGCAGAAGCCCTAGCGGGGGAAATGATGAGCAGTTCTTC	CATSRSPSGGNDEQFF
TRBV14	.	11	.	TRBJ2-3	TGTGCCAGCAGCGCATACAATACGCAGTATTTT	CASSAYNTQYF
TRBV7-9	.	17	.	TRBJ2-3	TGTGCCAGCAGCTCCCCTCGAGCCCTTCCTAACACAGATACGCAGTATTTT	CASSSPRALPNTDTQYF
TRBV6-5	TRBD1	13	.	TRBJ2-7	TGTGCCATTGCGACAGGGTCTCAGCGCGAGCAGTACTTC	CAIATGSQREQYF
TRBV27	TRBD1	17	once	TRBJ1-6	TGTGCCAGCAGTCCCTGGACAGGGGCGATCCAAAATTCACCCCTCCACTTT	CASSPWTGAIQNSPLHF
TRBV7-2	TRBD1	16	few	TRBJ1-4	TGTGCCAGCAGCCGCCAGTCGGGACAGGGTCATAAAAAACTGTTTTTT	CASSRQSGQGHKKLFF
TRBV5-1	.	14	.	TRBJ2-7	TGCGCCAGCAGCCCGGGTTTTGGTCCGTACGAGCAGTACTTC	CASSPGFGPYEQYF
TRBV12-5	.	15	.	TRBJ1-1	TGTGCTAGTGGTTTGGTAAAGGGGCACAACACTGAAGCTTTCTTT	CASGLVKGHNTEAFF
TRBV5-1	TRBD1	16	.	TRBJ1-1	TGCGCCAGCACCCCCGGGGACAGGGAGAGGAACACTGAAGCTTTCTTT	CASTPGDRERNTEAFF
TRBV13	TRBD2	17	.	TRBJ2-3	TGTGCCAGCAGCTTAGGTGCCGGCGGGGGGGCCCCAGATACGCAGTATTTT	CASSLGAGGGAPDTQYF
TRBV4-1	.	14	.	TRBJ1-1	TGCGCCAGCAGCCAAACAGAATTGAACACTGAAGCTTTCTTT	CASSQTELNTEAFF
TRBV2	TRBD1	13	.	TRBJ2-5	TGTGCCAGCACCGGACAGGGGTTAGAGACCCAGTACTTC	CASTGQGLETQYF
TRBV14	.	15	.	TRBJ2-2	TGTGCCAGCAGCCAGCGAATGTGGGGGGCCGGGGAGCTGTTTTTT	CASSQRMWGAGELFF
TRBV5-6	TRBD1	14	.	TRBJ1-1	TGTGCCAGCAGCCCCACGACAGGGGCCCTTGAAGCTTTCTTT	CASSPTTGALEAFF
TRBV4-1	.	15	.	TRBJ1-1	TGCGCCAGCAGCCAAAGGGACATCCGGAACACTGAAGCTTTCTTT	CASSQRDIRNTEAFF
TRBV24-1	TRBD2	16	.	TRBJ2-3	TGTGCCACCAGTGGCCGGACTAGCGGGAACACAGATACGCAGTATTTT	CATSGRTSGNTDTQYF
TRBV4-1	TRBD1	19	once	TRBJ2-7	TGCGCCAGCAGCCAAGGTACTACCAAAACAGGGGGATATGCCTACGAGCAGTACTTC	CASSQGTTKTGGYAYEQYF
TRBV10-3	.	12	.	TRBJ2-7	TGTGCCACACGGCGAGGGGGTTACGAGCAGTACTTC	CATRRGGYEQYF
TRBV19	.	13	.	TRBJ1-2	TGTGCCAGTAGCTTAGATTCTAACTATGGCTACACCTTC	CASSLDSNYGYTF
TRBV27	.	13	.	TRBJ2-3	TGTGCCAGCAGTTTAAGGGGCCCAGATACGCAGTATTTT	CASSLRGPDTQYF
TRBV5-1	TRBD1	15	.	TRBJ2-7	TGCGCCAGCAGCCCTAGGACAGGGGCGACCTACGAGCAGTACTTC	CASSPRTGATYEQYF
TRBV2	.	18	.	TRBJ2-1	TGTGCCAGCAGTGAGACTAGTGTTGGTTCTTACCCTTACAATGAGCAGTTCTTC	CASSETSVGSYPYNEQFF
TRBV4-1	.	15	.	TRBJ2-3	TGCGCCAGCAGCCAATACCCCCTCGCGCCAGATACGCAGTATTTT	CASSQYPLAPDTQYF
TRBV5-1	TRBD1	13	.	TRBJ2-7	TGCGCCAGCAGCTTCGACAGGGCTCACGAGCAGTACTTC	CASSFDRAHEQYF
TRBV28	TRBD1	14	.	TRBJ1-2	TGTGCCAGCAGTTCGACACAGGGGGGCTATGGCTACACCTTC	CASSSTQGGYGYTF
TRBV24-1	TRBD2	16	few	TRBJ2-2	TGTGCCACCAGTGACTGGACTAGCGGGGTGGGCGGGGAGCTGTTTTTT	CATSDWTSGVGGELFF
TRBV6-6	.	15	once	TRBJ1-3	TGTGCCAGCTATAAGGGGCAGCGGGTTGGAAACACCATATATTTT	CASYKGQRVGNTIYF
TRBV27	.	14	.	TRBJ1-5	TGTGCCAGCAGTTTGCAGGGGAGAAATCAGCCCCAGCATTTT	CASSLQGRNQPQHF
TRBV15	.	15	few	TRBJ2-3	TGTGCCACCAGCAGACGGACGGGGGTTTCAGATACGCAGTATTTT	CATSRRTGVSDTQYF
TRBV5-6	TRBD1	13	.	TRBJ1-6	TGTGCCAGCAGCTTGGCGGGGTCGGGACAGGTCCTTTTT	CASSLAGSGQVLF
TRBV5-1	.	14	.	TRBJ2-1	TGCGCCAGCAGCTTGGCTGGGGCGAAAGGTGAGCAGTTCTTC	CASSLAGAKGEQFF
TRBV5-1	.	17	once	TRBJ2-1	TGCGCCAGCAGCTTAACCTCAGGGGCCCTATCCTACAATGAGCAGTTCTTC	CASSLTSGALSYNEQFF
TRBV27	TRBD2	13	.	TRBJ2-1	TGTGCCAGCAGTAGCGGGGCGAGGAATGAGCAGTTCTTC	CASSSGARNEQFF
TRBV10-2	TRBD2	15	.	TRBJ2-1	TGCGCCAGCAGTGGGGGGACTAGCGTCATCGATGAGCAGTTCTTC	CASSGGTSVIDEQFF
TRBV29-1	TRBD2	17	.	TRBJ2-5	TGCAGCGTTGGGGGTCTGACTAGCGGGGGTATACAAGAGACCCAGTACTTC	CSVGGLTSGGIQETQYF
TRBV27	TRBD1	15	.	TRBJ1-2	TGTGCCAGCAGTTACCTCGGACAGGGGAGAGGTGGCTACACCTTC	CASSYLGQGRGGYTF
TRBV4-1	TRBD1	15	.	TRBJ1-2	TGCGCCAGCAGCCCTATCCGGGACAGCTTGTATGGCTACACCTTC	CASSPIRDSLYGYTF
TRBV29-1	.	13	.	TRBJ2-7	TGCAGCGTTGAAAAGGAGGTCGGCCTCGAGCAGTACTTC	CSVEKEVGLEQYF
TRBV9	.	13	.	TRBJ2-3	TGTGCCAGCAGCGTATTAGTATCGGATACGCAGTATTTT	CASSVLVSDTQYF
TRBV4-1	.	19	.	TRBJ2-7	TGCGCCAGCAGCCAAGACACGGGCAGGGGTCGTAGCTGGTCCTACGAGCAGTACTTC	CASSQDTGRGRSWSYEQYF
TRBV5-1	.	17	.	TRBJ2-3	TGCGCCAGCAGCTTTGTAAAAAGGCGGGCTAGCACAGATACGCAGTATTTT	CASSFVKRRASTDTQYF
TRBV18	.	14	.	TRBJ2-5	TGTGCCAGCTCACCAGACCAGGGTTGGGAGACCCAGTACTTC	CASSPDQGWETQYF
TRBV6-5	TRBD1	14	.	TRBJ2-7	TGTGCCAGCAGTACCCGGACAGGGCCCTACGAGCAGTACTTC	CASSTRTGPYEQYF
TRBV2	TRBD1	14	.	TRBJ1-6	TGTGCCAGCAGTGGACAGGGCCATAATTCACCCCTCCACTTT	CASSGQGHNSPLHF
TRBV19	.	12	.	TRBJ1-1	TGTGCCAGTAGTTTAGGACAGATTGAAGCTTTCTTT	CASSLGQIEAFF
TRBV7-9	.	16	.	TRBJ2-2	TGTGCCAGCAGCCCCAGTTACAGGGAGAACACCGGGGAGCTGTTTTTT	CASSPSYRENTGELFF
TRBV11-2	TRBD1	13	.	TRBJ2-5	TGTGCCAGCCGGGACAGGGGGGTTGAGACCCAGTACTTC	CASRDRGVETQYF
TRBV3-1/TRBV3-2	.	13	.	TRBJ1-1	TGTGCCAGCAGCCAAGGCCTCGGCACTGAAGCTTTCTTT	CASSQGLGTEAFF
TRBV7-2	.	15	.	TRBJ1-2	TGTGCCAGCAGCTTAGGCCCAGCGGGAGGCTATGGCTACACCTTC	CASSLGPAGGYGYTF
TRBV19	TRBD1	11	.	TRBJ1-2	TGTGCCAGTAGTGCTTACAGGGGATCCACCTTC	CASSAYRGSTF
TRBV9	.	14	.	TRBJ1-1	TGTGCCAGCAGCGGACATCTGGCAAACACTGAAGCTTTCTTT	CASSGHLANTEAFF
TRBV18	.	14	.	TRBJ1-2	TGTGCCAGCTCACCCGAAAGCCTCGGGGTTGGCTACACCTTC	CASSPESLGVGYTF
TRBV5-1	TRBD1	15	.	TRBJ1-3	TGCGCCAGCAGCTTGGCCGGACAGGGTGGAAACACCATATATTTT	CASSLAGQGGNTIYF